This T cell receptor (beta chain) was sequenced for a study of blood T cell repertoires in COVID-19 (dated by TCRdb to the early 2020s). Some background on the complete study: The collaborator samples originated in the United States, Italy and Spain and spanned the acute and convalescent phases of COVID-19. The prospective study material was composed of cDNA or gDNA derived from T cells, B-cell-depleted T cells, or PBMCs. Subjects who had been exposed to COVID-19, were actively infected with it, or had recovered from it provided the deeply sampled blood TCRbeta repertoires that made up the dataset. The repertoires were released in a freely available public database intended as a resource for research on the immune response to SARS-CoV-2. Samples came from the ongoing ImmuneRACE study (first 160 participants) plus 1,254 subjects from 6 global collaborators. Nearly every sample came with metadata listing a de-identified subject ID, COVID-19 status, age in years and sex. HLA class I and class II types, where available, came from metadata supplied by the sample provider rather than from assay-based typing. The paper's findings and limits, for the study overall: How much clinical and demographic metadata was included differed by source and by participant, and the metadata was provided uncurated.

TCRbeta CDR3 regions were amplified from genomic DNA using the immunoSEQ Assay, a bias-controlled multiplex PCR. Turning to the authors' computational methods: The number of nucleated cells in each sample was estimated by amplification of reference gene primers within the assay. To quantify the absolute abundance of each unique TCRbeta CDR3 rearrangement, sequence reads were collapsed and filtered. For each sample, productive Simpson clonality was calculated as the square root of Simpson's diversity index over productive rearrangements. The table comes from immuneACCESS by way of TCRdb, which keeps in-frame sequences with V and J called. Part of the clones is missing from these tables; in studies checked, under half for an unresolved V gene and the rest for unknown reasons. V and J calls and clone size come straight from that table; D and trimming were deduced from the DNA. The sample contains about 130,000 clones, about 85% of them found a single time. About an eighth of the sample goes to the ten largest clones.

The CDR3 goes from the cysteine to the phenylalanine over 16 residues. Kept here is only the CDR3 DNA, which spans 48 bases and is read in frame from base 1. CDR1 is given as SGDLS and CDR2 as YYNGEE, both from the germline V gene. Germline trimming: 0 bases from V, 2 bases from J; junction bases outside gene matches: 7. Details on this clone: Its antigen remains undetermined. No base qualities exist here, and no much larger clone lies one base off it.

Each collaborating institution followed its own protocols to collect whole blood in K2EDTA tubes. For TCRbeta analysis, collaborators shipped samples in one of three forms: frozen whole blood, isolated PBMCs, or DNA extracted from either of those sample types. The sample taken for sequencing was peripheral blood. Recombination joined TRBV9 with TRBJ1-1; 7 nucleotides in the junction match TRBD1. This sequence was found in a man between 60 and 75 years old with acute or convalescent COVID-19. Read as DNA, the sequence is TGTGCCAGCAGCGTAGGCCCCACAGGGGAAAACACTGAAGCTTTCTTT. This gives the protein CASSVGPTGENTEAFF.